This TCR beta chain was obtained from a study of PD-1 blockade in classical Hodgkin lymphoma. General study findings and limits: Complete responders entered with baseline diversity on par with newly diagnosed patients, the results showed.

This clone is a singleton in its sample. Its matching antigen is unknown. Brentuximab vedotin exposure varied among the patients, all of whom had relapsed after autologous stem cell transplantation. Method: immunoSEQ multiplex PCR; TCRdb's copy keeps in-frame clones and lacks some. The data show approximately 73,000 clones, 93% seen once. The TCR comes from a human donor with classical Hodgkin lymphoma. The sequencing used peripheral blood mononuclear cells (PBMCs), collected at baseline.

CDR3 DNA sequence: TGTGCCATCGGGGGTCGGTACTACGAGCAGTACTTC. Amino acids: CAIGGRYYEQYF. The genes are TRBV10-3 and TRBJ2-7; D is possibly TRBD1 or TRBD2 (5 bases each). V was clipped by 8 bases and J by 3 bases, with 11 bases between them. Germline loops: CDR1 ENHRY, CDR2 SYGVKD. This CDR3 spans 12 amino acids.